The T cell receptor (beta chain) described here comes from a study of technical replicates of blood from several donors (dated by TCRdb to the late 2010s). The library was generated by the immunoSEQ multiplex PCR assay. TCRdb retrieved this table from immuneACCESS and kept in-frame rearrangements only. Not all clones are present; in checked studies, unresolved V genes account for under half, and no reason is known for the remainder. This sample holds tens of thousands of clones; 94% were observed only once. The top ten hold around 0.37% of the sample. Its CDR3 holds 14 amino acids, cysteine through phenylalanine. The retained sequence is limited to the CDR3, 42 bases, with the frame set at the first base. The germline ends are 8 bases apart after V is trimmed by 4 bases and J by 0 bases. CDR1 LNHDA and CDR2 SQIVND were looked up in the germline V gene (reference sequence). Remarks on this clone: Its antigen is currently not known. No clone much larger than this one lies a single base away; base qualities are absent.

The rearrangement combines TRBV19 with TRBJ2-3; a tentative D match to TRBD1 spans 6 bases. This TCR derives from a human donor in good health. What was sequenced was T cells isolated from PBMCs. The bases are TGTGCCAGTAGTAAGGACAGTAGCACAGATACGCAGTATTTT. This is translated as CASSKDSSTDTQYF.